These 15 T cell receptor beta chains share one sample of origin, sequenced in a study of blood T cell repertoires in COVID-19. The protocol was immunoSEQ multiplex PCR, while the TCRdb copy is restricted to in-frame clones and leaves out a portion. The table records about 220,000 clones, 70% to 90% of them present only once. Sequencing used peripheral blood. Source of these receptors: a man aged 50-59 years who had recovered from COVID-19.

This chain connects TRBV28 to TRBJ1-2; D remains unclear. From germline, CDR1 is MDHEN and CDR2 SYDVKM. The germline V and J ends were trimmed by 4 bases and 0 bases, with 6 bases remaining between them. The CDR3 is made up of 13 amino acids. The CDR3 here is CASSYSSNYGYTF. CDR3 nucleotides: TGTGCCAGCAGTTATTCCTCTAACTATGGCTACACCTTC.

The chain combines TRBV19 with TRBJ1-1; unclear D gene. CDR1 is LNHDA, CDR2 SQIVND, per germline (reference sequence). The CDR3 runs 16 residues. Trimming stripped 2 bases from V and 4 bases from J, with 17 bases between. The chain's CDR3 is CASSILVGVGGTEAFF. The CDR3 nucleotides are TGTGCCAGTAGTATACTCGTGGGTGTAGGAGGCACTGAAGCTTTCTTT.

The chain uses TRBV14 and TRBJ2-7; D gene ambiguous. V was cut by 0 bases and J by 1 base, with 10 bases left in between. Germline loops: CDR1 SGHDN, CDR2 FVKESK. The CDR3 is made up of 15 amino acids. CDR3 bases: TGTGCCAGCAGCCAAGAGTTGGCCCGTTCCTACGAGCAGTACTTC. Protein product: CASSQELARSYEQYF.

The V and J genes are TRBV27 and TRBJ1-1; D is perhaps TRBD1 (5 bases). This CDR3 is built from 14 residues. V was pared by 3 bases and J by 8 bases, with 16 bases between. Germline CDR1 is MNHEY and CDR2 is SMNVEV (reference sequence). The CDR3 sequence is CASSFVGGIAEAFF. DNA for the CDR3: TGTGCCAGCAGTTTCGTGGGGGGGATTGCCGAAGCTTTCTTT.

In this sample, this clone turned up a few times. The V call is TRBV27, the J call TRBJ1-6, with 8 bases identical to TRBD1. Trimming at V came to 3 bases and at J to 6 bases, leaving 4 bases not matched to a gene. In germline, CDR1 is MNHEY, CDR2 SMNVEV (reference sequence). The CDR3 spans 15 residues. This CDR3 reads CASSFDRGSNSPLHF. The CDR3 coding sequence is TGTGCCAGCAGTTTCGACAGGGGCAGTAATTCACCCCTCCACTTT.

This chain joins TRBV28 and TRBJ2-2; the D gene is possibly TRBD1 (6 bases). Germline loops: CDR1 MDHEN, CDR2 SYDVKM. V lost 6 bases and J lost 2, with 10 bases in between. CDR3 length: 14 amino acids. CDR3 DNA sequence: TGTGCCAGCAGGCCGGGACACAACACCGGGGAGCTGTTTTTT. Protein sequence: CASRPGHNTGELFF.

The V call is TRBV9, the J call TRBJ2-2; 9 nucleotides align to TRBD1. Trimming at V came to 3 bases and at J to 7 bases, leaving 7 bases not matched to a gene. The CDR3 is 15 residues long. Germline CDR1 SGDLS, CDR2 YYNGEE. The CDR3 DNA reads TGTGCCAGCAGCGCCGGACAGGGGCAGGGCGGGGAGCTGTTTTTT. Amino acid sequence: CASSAGQGQGGELFF.

CDR3: CASSGQGAQSDTQYF. CDR3 DNA: TGTGCCAGCTCGGGACAGGGGGCGCAGTCGGATACGCAGTATTTT. V and J are TRBV2 and TRBJ2-3, with 12 bases identical to TRBD1. Germline V gene data show CDR1 as SNHLY and CDR2 as FYNNEI. The CDR3 is 15 residues long. V shed 8 bases and J 6 bases; nucleotides not matched to a gene: 9. Using reference TRBV2 and TRBJ2-3 for the parts outside the CDR3, the full variable domain is EPEVTQTPSHQVTQMGQEVILRCVPISNHLYFYWYRQILGQKVEFLVSFYNNEISEKSEIFDDQFSVERPDGSNFTLKIRSTKLEDSAMYFCASSGQGAQSDTQYFGPGTRLTVL.

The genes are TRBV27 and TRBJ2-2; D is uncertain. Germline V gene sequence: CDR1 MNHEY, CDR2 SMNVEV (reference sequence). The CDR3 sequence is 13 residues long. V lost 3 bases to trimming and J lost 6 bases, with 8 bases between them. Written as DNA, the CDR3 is TGTGCCAGCAGTTTGCGGAAGGCCGGGGAGCTGTTTTTT. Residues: CASSLRKAGELFF.

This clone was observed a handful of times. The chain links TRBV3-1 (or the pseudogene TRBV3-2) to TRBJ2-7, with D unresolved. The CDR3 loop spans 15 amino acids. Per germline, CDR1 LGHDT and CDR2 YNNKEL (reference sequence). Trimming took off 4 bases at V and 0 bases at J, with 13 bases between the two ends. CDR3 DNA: TGTGCCAGCAGCCGAACGGGTGGTAGCTCCTACGAGCAGTACTTC. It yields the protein CASSRTGGSSYEQYF.

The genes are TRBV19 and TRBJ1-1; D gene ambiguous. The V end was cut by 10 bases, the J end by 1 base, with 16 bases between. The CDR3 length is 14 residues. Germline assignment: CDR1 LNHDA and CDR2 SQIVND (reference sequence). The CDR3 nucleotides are TGTGCCACGACCACGAGGGAAGCGAACACTGAAGCTTTCTTT. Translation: CATTTREANTEAFF.

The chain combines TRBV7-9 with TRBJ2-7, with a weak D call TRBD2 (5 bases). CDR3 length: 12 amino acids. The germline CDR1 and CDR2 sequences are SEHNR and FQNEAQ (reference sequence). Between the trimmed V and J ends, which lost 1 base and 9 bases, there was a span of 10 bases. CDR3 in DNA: TGTGCCAGCAGCTTAGTTGGGAGCTTGCAGTACTTC. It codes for CASSLVGSLQYF.

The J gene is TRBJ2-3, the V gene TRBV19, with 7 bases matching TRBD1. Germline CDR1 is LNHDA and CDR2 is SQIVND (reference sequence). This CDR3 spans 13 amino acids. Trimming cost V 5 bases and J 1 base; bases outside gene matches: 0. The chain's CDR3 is CASSDRGTDTQYF. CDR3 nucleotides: TGTGCCAGTAGTGACAGGGGCACAGATACGCAGTATTTT.

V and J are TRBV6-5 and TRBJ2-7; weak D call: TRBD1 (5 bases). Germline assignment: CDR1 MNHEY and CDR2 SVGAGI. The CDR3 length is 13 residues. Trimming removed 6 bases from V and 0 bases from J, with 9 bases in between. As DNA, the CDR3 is TGTGCCAGCAGGGGGCCGGCCTCCTACGAGCAGTACTTC. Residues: CASRGPASYEQYF.

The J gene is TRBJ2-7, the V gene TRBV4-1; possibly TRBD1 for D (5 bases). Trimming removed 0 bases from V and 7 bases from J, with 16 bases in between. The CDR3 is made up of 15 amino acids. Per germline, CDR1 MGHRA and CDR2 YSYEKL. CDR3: CASSQDTGELREQYF. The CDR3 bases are TGCGCCAGCAGCCAAGATACAGGCGAGCTACGAGAGCAGTACTTC.